The rows below give T cell receptor beta chains drawn from one sample of a study of beta chain features in type 1 diabetes. Produced via immunoSEQ multiplex PCR; TCRdb's table is partial and in-frame only. The sample holds 300,000 to 450,000 clones, roughly an eighth seen once. Sequenced sample: naive CD4+ T cells from blood. The receptor set was obtained from a woman under 30 with type 1 diabetes. The CDR3 runs from the conserved cysteine through the conserved F or W. The D gene is left open where the match is weak. Size is omitted from some rows. Given values are once, few, many or a class for expanded clones.

J	D	V	size	CDR3	DNA
TRBJ1-1	.	TRBV7-6	.	CASSLDTTGLCITEAFF	TGTGCCAGCAGCTTAGATACCACAGGCCTTTGTATCACTGAAGCTTTCTTT
TRBJ2-1	TRBD2	TRBV6-5	.	CASRTGGRREQFF	TGTGCCAGCAGGACGGGGGGGAGACGCGAGCAGTTCTTC
TRBJ2-7	TRBD1	TRBV29-1	.	CSAEPGQGGEQYF	TGCAGCGCCGAGCCGGGACAGGGTGGCGAGCAGTACTTC
TRBJ2-7	.	TRBV7-9	.	CASSPPRDSYEQYF	TGTGCCAGCAGCCCCCCCAGGGACTCCTACGAGCAGTACTTC
TRBJ2-7	TRBD1	TRBV2	few	CASRPGQGPYEQYF	TGTGCCAGCAGACCTGGACAGGGGCCCTACGAGCAGTACTTC
TRBJ1-5	TRBD1	TRBV7-9	few	CASSLTGDQPQHF	TGTGCCAGCAGCCTTACAGGGGATCAGCCCCAGCATTTT
TRBJ1-6	.	TRBV4-3	few	CASSQDGQNSPLHF	TGCGCCAGCAGCCAAGATGGCCAGAATTCACCCCTCCACTTT
TRBJ1-1	TRBD1	TRBV11-2	few	CASSFPGQGRSTEAFF	TGTGCCAGCAGCTTCCCGGGACAGGGAAGGAGCACTGAAGCTTTCTTT
TRBJ1-1	.	TRBV5-1	few	CASSLSTGPNTEAFF	TGCGCCAGCAGCTTATCGACAGGCCCGAACACTGAAGCTTTCTTT
TRBJ2-7	.	TRBV5-1	few	CASSLAAGSHEQYF	TGCGCCAGCAGCTTGGCAGCAGGGTCCCACGAGCAGTACTTC
TRBJ1-1	.	TRBV10-3	few	CATSVDRQNTEAFF	TGTGCCACCTCTGTGGACAGACAGAACACTGAAGCTTTCTTT
TRBJ2-5	.	TRBV7-2	.	CASSLLRYWPGVIQETQYF	TGTGCCAGCAGCTTACTTCGGTATTGGCCAGGGGTAATCCAAGAGACCCAGTACTTC
TRBJ2-1	.	TRBV7-2	.	CASSDQRYNEQFF	TGTGCCAGCAGCGACCAGCGGTACAATGAGCAGTTCTTC
TRBJ2-3	.	TRBV25-1	few	CASSEYGTKYF	TGTGCCAGCAGTGAATATGGGACAAAGTATTTT
TRBJ1-4	.	TRBV5-4	few	CASSLQGTNEKLFF	TGTGCCAGCAGCTTGCAGGGGACTAATGAAAAACTGTTTTTT
TRBJ2-7	.	TRBV28	.	CASRLNYEQYF	TGTGCCTCCCGGTTGAACTACGAGCAGTACTTC
TRBJ2-7	.	TRBV15	.	CATSREPVEFYEQYF	TGTGCCACCAGCAGAGAACCCGTAGAATTCTACGAGCAGTACTTC
TRBJ2-7	.	TRBV7-9	few	CASSSGTGKYEQYF	TGTGCCAGCAGCTCCGGGACTGGTAAATACGAGCAGTACTTC
TRBJ1-1	.	TRBV28	.	CASSSSGARAFF	TGTGCCAGCAGTTCCAGCGGGGCCCGGGCTTTCTTT
TRBJ1-1	TRBD1	TRBV18	.	CASSLSTGMGTEAFF	TGTGCCAGCTCACTTTCGACAGGGATGGGCACTGAAGCTTTCTTT
TRBJ1-5	.	TRBV7-2	.	CASSPGGVRNQPQHF	TGTGCCAGCAGCCCCGGGGGGGTTCGTAATCAGCCCCAGCATTTT
TRBJ2-2	TRBD1	TRBV29-1	few	CSAGQAQRELFF	TGCAGCGCGGGACAGGCCCAGAGAGAGCTGTTTTTT